The clone carrying this TCR beta chain was observed once. The table came from immunoSEQ multiplex PCR; TCRdb's copy has only in-frame clones and leaves some out. There are some 83,000 clones in the sample; roughly 93% occur only once, and about 0.41% lies in the top ten. The record originates from a study of technical replicates of blood from several donors. Trimming stripped 3 bases from V and 8 bases from J, with 10 bases between. The germline V gene has CDR1 DFQATT and CDR2 SNEGSKA (reference sequence). The CDR3 totals 11 residues. Sequenced material: T cells isolated from PBMCs. This chain uses TRBV20-1 with TRBJ1-2; no reliable D call. The TCR originated in a human donor in good health. The CDR3 nucleotides are TGCAGTGCTAGGATGGGCGAGGGCTACACCTTC. Amino acids: CSARMGEGYTF.